Listed below are T cell receptor beta chains from one sample, sequenced in a study of monozygotic twins with inflammatory bowel disease. TCRdb re-called the 5' RACE reads; one entry per CDR3 protein, DNA not given. The repertoire table contains some 330,000 distinct CDR3 sequences. Sequencing input: blood. These receptors were obtained from a human donor with ulcerative colitis or Crohn's disease, or a healthy co-twin of an affected twin (not recorded which). Both conserved end residues are part of each CDR3.

V gene	J gene	CDR3 protein
TRBV29-1	TRBJ2-1	CSVPVVRLGAEKPYNEQFF
TRBV18	TRBJ1-5	CASSPTLDLPQHF
TRBV6-1	TRBJ2-7	CASSPLAGNSYEQYF
TRBV7-2	TRBJ2-1	CASSLADSPYNEQFF
TRBV29-1	TRBJ2-2	CSGRNTGELFF
TRBV11-2	TRBJ1-5	CASSQSDQPQHF
TRBV5-1	TRBJ2-5	CASSHGTSGGARQETQYF
TRBV9	TRBJ2-7	CASSYGGTASYEQYF
TRBV12-3/TRBV12-4	TRBJ2-7	CAGSRTGGTVWPYF
TRBV9	TRBJ1-1	CASSVDTGRNTEAFF
TRBV28	TRBJ2-7	CASSFGGTGTYEQYF
TRBV27	TRBJ2-3	CASSSNSGPPDTQYF
TRBV5-1	TRBJ1-5	CASSPGPLVFGSNQPQHF